These T cell receptor beta chains were read from a single sample in a study of cytotoxic CD8 clonotypes in ibrutinib-treated CLL. This table comes from immunoSEQ multiplex PCR, and its TCRdb copy is limited to in-frame clones, with some not included. The repertoire consists of tens of thousands of clones, with about two thirds occurring once and the leading ten covering roughly 12%. This sample comprised PBMCs, obtained after 12 months of ibrutinib treatment. The receptor set was obtained from a human donor with chronic lymphocytic leukemia. CDR3s include the opening cysteine and the closing phenylalanine or tryptophan. The D gene is left open where the match is weak. For some rows the clone size is stated as once, few or many, or as a class when expanded; others skip it.

>TRBJ2-1|-|once|TRBV6-7
CASSYGVNYNEQFF
TGTGCCAGCAGTTACGGGGTCAACTACAATGAGCAGTTCTTC
>TRBJ1-2|-|-|TRBV4-1
CASRQGVVGTETF
TGTGCCAGCAGACAAGGAGTAGTGGGGACGGAAACCTTC
>TRBJ2-1|-|-|TRBV19
CASTRDLSTYNEQFF
TGTGCCAGTACCCGGGACCTAAGCACCTACAATGAGCAGTTCTTC
>TRBJ2-7|-|-|TRBV7-9
CASSPPRTPSYEQYF
TGTGCCAGCAGCCCCCCCCGGACACCTTCCTACGAGCAGTACTTC
>TRBJ2-5|-|-|TRBV6-6
CASSRQAQETQYF
TGTGCCAGCAGTCGTCAGGCTCAAGAGACCCAGTACTTC
>TRBJ1-2|-|few|TRBV5-1
CASSLGGGTDTYGYTF
TGCGCCAGCAGCTTGGGGGGAGGTACCGACACCTATGGCTACACCTTC
>TRBJ2-2|-|once|TRBV7-7
CASSPALAGELFF
TGTGCTAGCAGCCCAGCATTGGCCGGGGAGCTGTTTTTT
>TRBJ2-7|TRBD1|-|TRBV9
CASSSNRGSGNYEQYF
TGTGCCAGCTCCTCAAACAGGGGATCGGGAAACTACGAGCAGTACTTC
>TRBJ1-4|-|-|TRBV6-5
CASSLGLVNEKLFF
TGTGCCAGCAGCCTAGGGTTAGTTAATGAAAAACTGTTTTTT
>TRBJ1-6|-|-|TRBV9
CASSVGGSPGIDSPLHF
TGTGCCAGCAGCGTAGGGGGCAGCCCAGGGATAGATTCACCCCTCCACTTT
>TRBJ2-3|-|-|TRBV6-4
CASSTTGFTDTQYF
TGTGCCAGCAGCACAACAGGGTTCACAGATACGCAGTATTTT
>TRBJ1-1|-|once|TRBV5-8
CASRGHMNTEAFF
TGTGCCAGCAGAGGACATATGAACACTGAAGCTTTCTTT
>TRBJ2-7|-|-|TRBV25-1
CASSEFSNGVYEQYF
TGTGCCAGCAGTGAATTTAGTAATGGAGTCTACGAGCAGTACTTC
>TRBJ1-2|-|once|TRBV11-2
CASSLDQAPGYGYTF
TGTGCCAGCAGCTTAGATCAGGCGCCCGGCTATGGCTACACCTTC
>TRBJ2-5|TRBD2|-|TRBV6-6
CASLTLAGGPETQYF
TGTGCCAGTCTGACACTAGCGGGGGGGCCCGAGACCCAGTACTTC
>TRBJ1-4|-|-|TRBV18
CASSPPEQSTNEKLFF
TGTGCCAGCTCACCACCTGAACAGTCAACTAATGAAAAACTGTTTTTT
>TRBJ1-1|-|few|TRBV18
CASSPDQDTEAFF
TGTGCCAGCTCACCAGACCAGGACACTGAAGCTTTCTTT
>TRBJ1-6|TRBD1|few|TRBV9
CASSVAPGTGNSPLHF
TGTGCCAGCAGCGTAGCTCCCGGGACAGGGAATTCACCCCTCCACTTT
>TRBJ2-1|TRBD2|once|TRBV4-2
CASSQGLADSAYNEQFF
TGTGCCAGCAGCCAAGGACTAGCGGACTCTGCCTACAATGAGCAGTTCTTC
>TRBJ1-1|-|-|TRBV4-1
CASSQMNTEAFF
TGCGCCAGCAGCCAAATGAACACTGAAGCTTTCTTT
>TRBJ2-2|-|once|TRBV19
CASSVDRARRTGELFF
TGTGCCAGTAGCGTCGACAGAGCCAGAAGAACCGGGGAGCTGTTTTTT
>TRBJ2-7|TRBD1|-|TRBV2
CASSTGTVSSYEQYF
TGTGCCAGCAGCACCGGGACAGTATCTTCCTACGAGCAGTACTTC
>TRBJ2-7|-|-|TRBV6-1
CASILGVSYDEQYF
TGTGCCAGCATCTTGGGGGTATCCTACGATGAGCAGTACTTC
>TRBJ2-7|-|-|TRBV6-5
CASSSAGHSYEQYF
TGTGCCAGCAGTTCCGCGGGACACAGCTACGAGCAGTACTTC
>TRBJ1-2|-|-|TRBV18
CASSPAREGVYGYTF
TGTGCCAGCTCACCAGCAAGGGAGGGAGTCTATGGCTACACCTTC
>TRBJ1-1|TRBD1|once|TRBV29-1
CSVEDGAGGTEAFF
TGCAGCGTTGAAGACGGGGCAGGGGGTACTGAAGCTTTCTTT
>TRBJ2-2|TRBD1|-|TRBV6-1
CASSRTGRNTGELFF
TGTGCCAGCAGTCGGACAGGGAGAAACACCGGGGAGCTGTTTTTT
>TRBJ2-2|-|few|TRBV5-1
CASSFEVGELFF
TGCGCCAGCAGCTTTGAGGTCGGGGAGCTGTTTTTT
>TRBJ1-5|-|-|TRBV7-9
CASSFSTSNQPQHF
TGTGCCAGCAGCTTCAGTACCAGCAATCAGCCCCAGCATTTT
>TRBJ1-2|-|-|TRBV7-9
CASSLSLRGSSYTF
TGTGCCAGCAGCTTATCGCTGAGGGGGTCGAGCTACACCTTC
>TRBJ2-2|-|-|TRBV5-1
CASSLEEGKRGTGELFF
TGCGCCAGCAGCTTGGAAGAAGGCAAAAGGGGTACCGGGGAGCTGTTTTTT
>TRBJ2-3|-|-|TRBV12-5
CASALGDTQYF
TGTGCTAGTGCCCTAGGGGATACGCAGTATTTT
>TRBJ2-7|-|-|TRBV14
CASSHLDSYEQYF
TGTGCCAGCAGCCATCTCGACTCCTACGAGCAGTACTTC
>TRBJ2-2|TRBD2|once|TRBV7-8
CASSFYRGAGELFF
TGTGCCAGCAGCTTTTACCGGGGGGCCGGGGAGCTGTTTTTT
>TRBJ1-6|TRBD1|-|TRBV2
CASRTGGASPLHF
TGTGCCAGCAGGACAGGGGGCGCCTCACCCCTCCACTTT
>TRBJ1-6|TRBD1|few|TRBV5-4
CASSLSDRGNSPLHF
TGTGCCAGCAGCTTGTCCGACAGGGGTAATTCACCCCTCCACTTT
>TRBJ2-2|TRBD1|-|TRBV4-1
CASSRGQGFTGELFF
TGCGCCAGCAGCCGGGGACAGGGGTTTACCGGGGAGCTGTTTTTT
>TRBJ1-2|-|-|TRBV10-3
CAISDRDDYGYTF
TGTGCCATCAGTGACAGGGACGATTATGGCTACACCTTC
>TRBJ2-5|-|-|TRBV5-1
CASSPGPAEETQYF
TGCGCCAGCAGCCCCGGCCCAGCGGAGGAGACCCAGTACTTC
>TRBJ2-5|-|-|TRBV6-1
CATCIMGGETQYF
TGTGCCACCTGCATTATGGGTGGAGAGACCCAGTACTTC
>TRBJ2-3|-|-|TRBV2
CASEGSDTQYF
TGTGCCAGCGAGGGTTCAGATACGCAGTATTTT
>TRBJ2-1|-|-|TRBV27
CASAWGWGNNEQFF
TGTGCCAGCGCTTGGGGTTGGGGTAATAATGAGCAGTTCTTC